This T cell receptor beta chain emerged from a study of cytomegalovirus exposure and HLA in healthy donors (dated by TCRdb to 2016 to 2017). In the study overall: According to a later analysis, one platform produced both the 120 validation repertoires and the roughly 660 repertoires of the first cohort. The study aimed to test whether cataloging public T cell receptors could reveal signatures of past pathogen exposure. Along with the roughly 710-subject first cohort, a separate validation cohort of over 90 different subjects was used. The study combined high-throughput TCR immunosequencing, statistical association of individual TCRs with disease status, and machine learning to predict cytomegalovirus infection status. General study outcomes and caveats: Of the cluster scores, 85% to 95% were above 0 in a later analysis, which found that TCRs clustered in the first cohort also tended to co-occur in the approximately 130 validation repertoires. The classifier was reported to diagnose cytomegalovirus status with high specificity and sensitivity in both the original cohort and the validation cohort. While some public TCRs were present in many individuals, most TCR sequences turned up only very rarely across donors. The authors suggested that the approach could potentially be extended to other disease states and immunological phenotypes. Three of the identified cytomegalovirus-associated TCR beta chains were confirmed in vitro to be specific for cytomegalovirus antigens. All 120 or so repertoires were used to score co-occurrence in the validation cohort in a later analysis, because that analysis had no HLA typing for the cohort. A total of 150 to 200 TCR beta chains were listed by the study as associated with cytomegalovirus.

Library preparation was by the immunoSEQ multiplex PCR assay. The original methods were these. A statistical classification framework was built for diagnosing cytomegalovirus status from the catalog of TCR beta chain sequences. The table was pulled from immuneACCESS by TCRdb, which kept in-frame rearrangements only. Such tables lose some clones; where checked, under half of the loss comes from unresolved V genes, and the rest has no known cause. V, J and clone size derive from that table, while D and trimming were established from the DNA sequence. The sample table shows about 180,000 clones, and 75% to 90% are seen once. The top ten constitute around a sixth of the sample. The CDR3 measures 14 amino acids from cysteine to phenylalanine. The kept DNA is CDR3 alone, 42 bases in frame from the first base. The CDR1 and CDR2 encoded by the germline V gene (reference sequence) are LNHDA and SQIVND. V is cut back by 4 bases and J by 3 bases, with 5 bases in the junction unmatched.

About this clone itself: It lacks a known antigen. The sample holds no much larger clone one base away, and base qualities are not on file.

The donors belonged to the validation cohort of around 110 subjects, which was separate from the approximately 610-subject first cohort. Sequenced sample: PBMCs. The receptor's source is a young man in good health and CMV-seropositive. Recombination joined TRBV19 with TRBJ2-7, with 8 bases matching TRBD1. The bases read TGTGCCAGTAGTACAGGGGGCCTATTCTACGAGCAGTACTTC. Translated, this is CASSTGGLFYEQYF.